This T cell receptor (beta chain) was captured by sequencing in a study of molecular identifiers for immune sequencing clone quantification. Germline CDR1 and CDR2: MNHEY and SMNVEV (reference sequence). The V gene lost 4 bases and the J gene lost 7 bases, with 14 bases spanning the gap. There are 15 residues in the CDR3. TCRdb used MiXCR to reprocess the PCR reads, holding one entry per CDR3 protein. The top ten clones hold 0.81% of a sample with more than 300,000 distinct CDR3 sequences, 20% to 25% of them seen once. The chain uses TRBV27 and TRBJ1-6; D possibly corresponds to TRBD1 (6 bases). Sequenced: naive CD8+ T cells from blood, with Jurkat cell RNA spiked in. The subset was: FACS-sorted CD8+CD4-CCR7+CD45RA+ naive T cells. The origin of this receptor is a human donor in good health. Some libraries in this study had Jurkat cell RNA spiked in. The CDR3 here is CASSSEQGMNSPLHF. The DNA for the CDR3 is TGTGCCAGCAGTTCTGAACAGGGTATGAATTCACCCCTCCACTTT.